The 12 T cell receptor beta chains reported below all come from one sample, sequenced in a study of blood T cell repertoires in COVID-19. The protocol was immunoSEQ multiplex PCR, while the TCRdb copy is restricted to in-frame clones and leaves out a portion. The sample holds about 120,000 clones, 65% to 90% seen once. The sample was peripheral blood. These TCRs come from a man older than 75 with acute or convalescent COVID-19.

The rearrangement joins TRBV6-5 to TRBJ1-3; 7 nucleotides match TRBD1. CDR1 and CDR2 (germline): MNHEY, SVGAGI. The length of the CDR3 is 16 residues. Trimming cost V 0 bases and J 4 bases; bases outside gene matches: 6. The CDR3 region has the DNA TGTGCCAGCAGTTACTCGACAGGGTTGAGAGGAAACACCATATATTTT. Amino acids: CASSYSTGLRGNTIYF.

The V call is TRBV12-1, the J call TRBJ2-1; TRBD2, the table's D call, was not compared with the DNA. TRBV12-1 is an annotated pseudogene. The CDR3 has 16 residues. CDR3 in amino acids: CASRPRGLQYNNEQFF. The CDR3 DNA reads as TGTGCCAGCAGGCCCCGGGGACTCCAATATAACAATGAGCAGTTCTTC.

The chain employs TRBV5-6 and TRBJ1-2; TRBD1 matches 9 bases. Losses at the gene ends were 4 bases for V and 5 bases for J; bases not matched to a gene: 12. Germline lookup yields CDR1 SGHDT and CDR2 YYEEEE. The CDR3 length is 16 residues. Here the CDR3 reads CASSDSKGQGGYGYTF. The CDR3 bases are TGTGCCAGCAGCGACTCGAAGGGACAGGGCGGGTATGGCTACACCTTC.

The V and J genes are TRBV6-5 and TRBJ1-2, with 7 bases aligning to TRBD1. The germline gives CDR1 MNHEY, CDR2 SVGAGI. V gave up 7 bases and J gave up 3 bases; unmatched junction bases: 5. CDR3 length: 13 amino acids. The DNA of the CDR3 is TGTGCCAGCAAGCAAGGGACAGACTATGGCTACACCTTC. Amino acids: CASKQGTDYGYTF.

This clone was observed once. This chain joins TRBV11-2 and TRBJ2-1; TRBD2 aligns across 7 bases. Germline V CDR1 and CDR2: SGHAT, FQNNGV. This CDR3 has 16 amino acids. Trimming removed 5 bases from V and 3 bases from J; junction bases left unmatched: 10. For the CDR3, the DNA is TGTGCCAGCAGCCCAGGGAGCCTAGCGGACTACAATGAGCAGTTCTTC. It codes for CASSPGSLADYNEQFF.

The chain combines TRBV3-1 (or the pseudogene TRBV3-2) with TRBJ1-1, with TRBD1 identical over 8 bases. Looked up from germline, CDR1 is LGHDT and CDR2 is YNNKEL (reference sequence). V shed 2 bases, J shed 4 bases, and the junction held 3 bases outside the gene matches. This CDR3 region has 14 residues. CDR3 loop: CASSQQGAGTEAFF. The DNA for the CDR3 is TGTGCCAGCAGCCAACAGGGGGCGGGCACTGAAGCTTTCTTT.

The rearrangement joins TRBV3-1 (or the pseudogene TRBV3-2) to TRBJ1-2; TRBD1 matches at 10 bases. Germline CDR1 LGHDT, CDR2 YNNKEL (reference sequence). This CDR3 contains 13 residues. The V and J ends lost 5 bases and 6 bases, in that order; junction bases with no gene match: 3. CDR3 loop: CASSAGQGDGYTF. DNA for the CDR3: TGTGCCAGCAGCGCAGGACAGGGGGATGGCTACACCTTC.

The chain carries TRBV2 and TRBJ2-5, with D unclear. Between the trimmed V and J ends, which lost 5 bases and 5 bases, there was a span of 12 bases. Germline values: CDR1 SNHLY, CDR2 FYNNEI. This CDR3 has 13 amino acids. This CDR3 reads CASSSPPRETQYF. CDR3 nucleotide sequence: TGTGCCAGCAGTAGTCCCCCTCGGGAGACCCAGTACTTC. Using reference TRBV2 and TRBJ2-5 for the parts outside the CDR3, the full variable domain is EPEVTQTPSHQVTQMGQEVILRCVPISNHLYFYWYRQILGQKVEFLVSFYNNEISEKSEIFDDQFSVERPDGSNFTLKIRSTKLEDSAMYFCASSSPPRETQYFGPGTRLLVL.

A single count supports this clone. The V call is TRBV7-3, the J call TRBJ1-2, with TRBD1 identical over 7 bases. Germline assignment: CDR1 SGHTA and CDR2 FQGTGA. V trimming: 4 bases; J trimming: 0 bases; junction bases outside the gene matches: 14. CDR3 length: 18 amino acids. The CDR3 region is CASSSSGGQTKANYGYTF. The CDR3 region has the DNA TGTGCCAGCAGCTCTTCAGGGGGGCAAACCAAAGCTAACTATGGCTACACCTTC.

There are a few counts of this clone. The chain carries TRBV5-1 and TRBJ1-1; 8 positions agree with TRBD1. Germline V gives CDR1 SGHRS, CDR2 YFSETQ. The CDR3 is 14 residues long. Trimming removed 4 bases from V and 4 bases from J; junction bases left unmatched: 6. The CDR3 nucleotides are TGCGCCAGCAGCGTAAGACAGGGGACCACTGAAGCTTTCTTT. It encodes CASSVRQGTTEAFF. The entire variable domain, with the rest obtained from reference TRBV5-1 and TRBJ1-1, is as follows: KAGVTQTPRYLIKTRGQQVTLSCSPISGHRSVSWYQQTPGQGLQFLFEYFSETQRNKGNFPGRFSGRQFSNSRSEMNVSTLELGDSALYLCASSVRQGTTEAFFGQGTRLTVV.

This chain links TRBV7-6 with TRBJ2-1; D is undetermined. This CDR3 comprises 15 residues. The germline V gene encodes CDR1 SGHVS and CDR2 FNYEAQ. Trimming removed 1 base at V and 0 bases at J, with 7 bases between. The CDR3 coding sequence is TGTGCCAGCAGCTTAGATTGGAGCTCCTACAATGAGCAGTTCTTC. Its protein is CASSLDWSSYNEQFF.

The sample holds one count of this clone. The rearrangement joins TRBV27 to TRBJ2-5, with TRBD2 matching 7 bases. The CDR3 consists of 13 residues. From germline, CDR1 is MNHEY and CDR2 SMNVEV (reference sequence). Germline trimming cut 2 bases from V and 9 bases from J; bases unmatched to any gene: 6. CDR3 region: CASSLAERGAQYF. CDR3 bases: TGTGCCAGCAGTTTAGCCGAACGGGGGGCCCAGTACTTC.